The clone carrying this T cell receptor (beta chain) was recorded at least ten times. Its cognate antigen is unknown. This entry comes from a study of T and B cells in COVID-19 patients. Study context: Recovered patients mostly had mild to moderate COVID-19 managed as outpatients. Critical illness requiring mechanical ventilation or extracorporeal membrane oxygenation affected 12 of 20 active-infection patients. General observations from the study: Patients with COVID-19 reportedly showed strongly skewed T cell receptor beta variable and joining gene usage. At recovery TRB diversity and richness exceeded healthy donors, after highly clonal active COVID-19 repertoires.

From blood, about 240-550 ng of genomic DNA served as TRB template. The germline V gene encodes CDR1 MDHEN and CDR2 SYDVKM. V was pared by 6 bases and J by 7 bases, with 14 bases of the junction left unmatched. This CDR3 region has 16 residues. TRB rearrangements were amplified by multiplex PCR with BIOMED2 TRB-A/B primers. MiXCR, applied by TCRdb to the multiplex PCR reads, yields one record per CDR3 protein. The profile shows a few thousand distinct CDR3 sequences, 26% of them singletons. Sequencing input: blood. V is TRBV28 and J is TRBJ2-1, with TRBD1 identical over 8 bases. This TCR was sampled from a human donor with active COVID-19. The CDR3 coding sequence is TGTGCCAGCAGCCCTACTCAGGGGGCCCTGGGTAATGAGCAGTTCTTC. Amino acids: CASSPTQGALGNEQFF.